The rows below give T cell receptor beta chains drawn from one sample of a study of breast tumors, draining lymph nodes, adjacent tissues. One entry per CDR3 protein results from TCRdb running MiXCR on the multiplex PCR reads. The data hold about 35,000 distinct CDR3 sequences, with around 35% observed a single time. What was sequenced was breast tumor tissue. Receptors were obtained from a female donor with breast cancer. Some clones in this sample may be carry-over from other donors' samples. Both conserved end residues are part of each CDR3. Fields, in order: J gene, clone size, V gene, D gene, CDR3 DNA, CDR3 protein. The D gene is left open where the match is weak. Size is stated for part of the rows, as once, few or many counts, or as a class when the clone is expanded.

>TRBJ2-7|few|TRBV6-6|TRBD2
TGTGCCAGCAGTTACTCAGGCGGGGGTCCCTACGAGCAGTACTTC
CASSYSGGGPYEQYF
>TRBJ1-3|few|TRBV16|-
TGTGCCAGCAGCCCCTCGGACAGCTCTGGAAACACCATATATTTT
CASSPSDSSGNTIYF
>TRBJ1-2|many|TRBV6-1|-
TGTGCCAGCAGTGAAACGGGTTCGACAGGACTATTCTATGGCTACACCTTC
CASSETGSTGLFYGYTF
>TRBJ2-7|-|TRBV4-3|TRBD2
TGCGCCAGCAGCCAAGGACTAGCGGACTACGAGCAGTACTTC
CASSQGLADYEQYF
>TRBJ2-7|-|TRBV7-2|TRBD2
TGTGCCAGCACCGTTCGACTAGCGGGAACCCGGACAGTCTTC
CASTVRLAGTRTVF
>TRBJ1-2|-|TRBV9|-
TGTGCCAGCAGCGTAGATATTAACTATGGCTACACCTTC
CASSVDINYGYTF
>TRBJ2-1|many|TRBV4-3|-
TGCGCCAGCAGCCAAGATTTGGGGAACAATGAGCAGTTCTTC
CASSQDLGNNEQFF
>TRBJ2-2|-|TRBV30|-
TGTGCCTGGGAGACGAGTGGCACCGGGGAGCTGTTTTTT
CAWETSGTGELFF
>TRBJ2-1|-|TRBV11-2|-
TGTGCCAGCAGACCGACAGGAAACTCCTACAATGAGCAGTTCTTC
CASRPTGNSYNEQFF
>TRBJ2-1|many|TRBV20-1|-
TGCAGTGCTAGAGGCGGGACGCCTGGGGGTGAGCAGTTCTTC
CSARGGTPGGEQFF
>TRBJ2-5|many|TRBV7-2|-
TGTGCCAGCAGCTTGGGTCTCAGGGTCGAGACCCAGTACTTC
CASSLGLRVETQYF
>TRBJ1-2|many|TRBV6-1|TRBD1
TGTGCCAGCAGTGAGGGACAGGGGGGATGGATAGGCTACACCTTC
CASSEGQGGWIGYTF
>TRBJ2-2|many|TRBV5-1|-
TGCGCCAGCAGCTTGGGGGCCGGGGAGCTGTTTTTT
CASSLGAGELFF
>TRBJ2-5|many|TRBV11-2|TRBD2
TGTGCCAGCAGCTTAGATCCTGGGGGGGGGAGGACCCAGTACTTC
CASSLDPGGGRTQYF
>TRBJ2-7|many|TRBV19|TRBD1
TGTGCCAGTAGAGATGGACAGGGAGGCTCCTACGAGCAGTACTTC
CASRDGQGGSYEQYF
>TRBJ1-3|many|TRBV7-9|-
TGTGCCAGCAGCACTTGGCCCAGGGGAAACACCATATATTTT
CASSTWPRGNTIYF
>TRBJ2-7|many|TRBV2|TRBD2
TGTGCCAGCAGTGAAGAGTCCCTCTCTAGCGGGAACGACTTC
CASSEESLSSGNDF
>TRBJ2-3|-|TRBV5-6|-
TGTGCCAGCAGCAGGGAACAGGTTAGAACCGTAGATACGCAGTATTTT
CASSREQVRTVDTQYF
>TRBJ2-1|many|TRBV5-6|TRBD2
TGTGCCAGCAGCTTGATGGGGACTAGCGACTACAATGAGCAGTTCTTC
CASSLMGTSDYNEQFF
>TRBJ2-7|many|TRBV14|-
TGTGCCAGCAGCCAATACTACGAGCAGTACTTC
CASSQYYEQYF
>TRBJ2-1|-|TRBV3-1|TRBD2
TGTGCCAGCAGCCGGACTAGCGGGAGTTATGAGCAGTTCTTC
CASSRTSGSYEQFF
>TRBJ1-4|-|TRBV20-1|-
TGCAGTGCTAGAGGTGAAAAACTGTTTTTT
CSARGEKLFF